One T cell receptor beta chain is described in this entry. The target of this receptor is not known. Per-base qualities were not stored, and no clone one base away is much larger. Preparation of the library involved the immunoSEQ multiplex PCR assay. A mixture of 60 forward primers for TCR Vbeta segments and 13 reverse primers for TCR Jbeta segments was used in the multiplex PCR. The CDR3 region of rearranged TCR beta genes was amplified from genomic DNA by a multiplex PCR assay. Amplified TCR beta libraries were sequenced as 87-base-pair reads on the Illumina HiSeq System. Per the authors' processing: A later analysis counted approximately 76 million unique TCR beta chains across the 550 to 800 repertoires, and about 10 million of these chains were shared by at least two donors. A nearest-neighbor algorithm error-corrected the raw reads and collapsed the reads into unique sequences, merging closely related sequences to remove PCR and sequencing errors. To assign V, D and J gene segments, CDR3 sequences were aligned to IMGT reference sequences. For a sequence to be retained, at least a six-nucleotide match to both a V gene segment and a J gene segment was required. A rearrangement was called productive if the CDR3 had no stop codons and remained in frame with V and J, and every other rearrangement was called non-productive. Following IMGT convention, CDR3 was defined as the stretch from the second conserved V-encoded cysteine to the conserved J-encoded phenylalanine. In an earlier analysis of just under 600 of the donors, sequences lacking an unambiguous match to a single V gene segment were excluded. In an earlier analysis of a few hundred of the donors, V segments were called functional above 56.7% productive rearrangements and were called segregating when the between-donor standard deviation exceeded 5%. To diagnose cytomegalovirus status from the catalog of TCR beta chain sequences, a statistical classification framework was built. A later analysis assigned V and J genes by comparing TCR nucleotide sequences with IMGT/GENE-DB human TR gene sequences. The TCRdist pipeline was used in a later analysis to assign CDR3 sequences and most-parsimonious VDJ recombination scenarios. In a later analysis, each TCR beta chain was defined by its CDR3 amino acid sequence together with its V-gene family, and reads lacking a unique V-gene family were excluded. As a way to deal with suspected cross-contamination and a sequencing artifact, a later analysis dropped 592 nucleotide sequences that were highly shared and had low generation probability. In a later analysis, a clonal expansion index for each public chain was calculated from normalized within-repertoire ranks of inferred template counts. Generation probabilities in a later analysis came from a VDJ recombination model fitted to out-of-frame rearrangements, and those results were checked against IGoR. A later analysis scored TCR-TCR, TCR-HLA and TCR-CMV co-occurrence with hypergeometric tests, applying a repertoire-size bias correction to TCR pairs. In a later analysis, false discovery rates were estimated by permuting HLA or CMV assignments 20 times. A later analysis grouped co-occurring TCRs with DBSCAN, adding TCRdist sequence similarity when clustering within HLA-allele-positive subsets. Repertoires with fewer than 30,000 or more than 120,000 public chains, plus five repertoires with anomalous nucleotide sharing, were excluded from co-occurrence clustering. Imported from immuneACCESS, the table was reduced by TCRdb to in-frame sequences with V and J called. These copies leave out some clones; in studies compared against another copy, an unresolved V gene accounts for under half, and the cause of the remainder is not known. Clone size and the V and J calls come from that table; the DNA yielded D and trimming. The sample has about 120,000 clones on record, 70% to 85% of them singletons. The top ten hold 5.8% of the sample.

These data belong to a study of cytomegalovirus exposure and HLA in healthy donors (TCRdb year 2017). Background for the entire study: An earlier analysis of approximately 640 of the donors reported more than 250 Gb of sequence data and approximately 110 million unique TCR beta sequences from about 179 million T cells. On average, around 230,000 unique TCR beta nucleotide sequences were sequenced per donor among some 430 genotyped donors of the cohort, with roughly 18% of those sequences being non-productive. Genome-wide SNP genotypes for about 60% of the 666 donors were used in a later genetic analysis, which treated that subset as a discovery cohort. The aim of the study was to test whether cataloging public T cell receptors could identify signatures of past pathogen exposure. Because of strong linkage in the cohort, five DR-DQ haplotypes were treated as single units for association and clustering. The later analysis used no new phenotypic data to find candidate immune exposures, relying instead on TCR beta sequences and their occurrence across donors. An early release covering approximately 600 HLA-typed donors comprised 250 to 350 gigabases of sequencing data and tens of millions of unique TCR sequences. A later analysis re-examined previously published TCR beta repertoires from hundreds of donors and added high-resolution HLA genotyping to investigate patterns of TCR occurrence. All discovery cohort repertoires had been generated on a single sequencing platform. Using immunosequencing, the study profiled T cell repertoires from 640 or so subjects and related those repertoires to cytomegalovirus serostatus. To predict cytomegalovirus infection status, the study combined high-throughput TCR immunosequencing, statistical association of individual TCRs with disease status, and machine learning. An earlier analysis of fewer than 750 of the donors used high-throughput TCR beta sequencing to judge whether each TCR beta V gene segment behaved as functional or pseudogenic. Among the roughly 400 genotyped donors, more than 70% belonged to the genetic ancestry cluster associated with self-reported Caucasian donors. HLA typing included class I and class II loci at four-digit resolution. Besides the first cohort of more than 650 subjects, a separate validation cohort made up of 90 to 150 different subjects was used. Typing coverage differed by locus: A, B, C, DRB1 and DQB1 were typed in about 629-640 donors, DQA1 in about 500, DPA1 in around 580, and DPB1 in just under 490. Donor age, sex, ethnicity and CMV serostatus were compiled together with the repertoire data. The research as a whole found: Most TCR sequences were seen in very few donors, while some public TCRs were found in many individuals. In vitro tests confirmed that three of the cytomegalovirus-associated TCR beta chains recognize cytomegalovirus antigens. A further reported finding was that TCR beta sequences accurately predicted the HLA-A and HLA-B alleles for most subjects in the first cohort. Because the 87-base-pair reads could not distinguish some IMGT-functional V segments, including TRBV6-2 and TRBV6-3, those segments were excluded. In a later genetic analysis, a missense DCLRE1C variant was associated with V-gene and J-gene trimming of TCR beta chains, and the association was replicated in an independent cohort. CMV serostatus was the only immune exposure information available for the cohort. Roughly 15 rarely observed V segments, including chromosome 9 orphons, were excluded from the earlier analysis of several hundred of the donors because counts were too low. In a later analysis, some 18,000 TCR beta sequences were associated with specific HLA alleles at a false discovery rate of 0.05. Cytomegalovirus status was reported to be diagnosed by the classifier with high specificity and sensitivity in both the original and validation cohorts. Broadly in line with IMGT annotations, most TCR beta V segments showed up in productive rearrangements about 87% or about 30% of the time in an earlier analysis of about 500 of the donors. The cohort was sequenced for TCR beta chains only, and without alpha or paired-chain data the features that could be detected were limited. A later analysis found that most CMV-associated TCR beta chains appeared HLA-restricted, with HLA associations seemingly driven largely by CMV exposure. Linkage disequilibrium might explain the correlated functional status among segregating V segments, but an unknown experimental factor could not be ruled out. A later genetic analysis reported fewer N-insertions in productive TCRs among donors in an Asian-associated ancestry cluster than the roughly 690-donor mean. In a later analysis, TCR association rates were found to vary across HLA loci, with the most associated TCRs seen for DRB1 alleles and the fewest for HLA-C alleles. In a later analysis, HLA-associated TCR beta chains were found to be more clonally expanded and to have lower generation probabilities than equally common non-associated chains. Strong co-occurrence of HLA alleles, especially DR and DQ, made assigning TCR associations to individual alleles difficult. The authors suggested that the approach could potentially be generalized to other disease states and immunological phenotypes. Because HLA typing was unavailable for some donors at each locus, only the typed subset was used in association tests. A group of highly shared sequence variants was considered likely to be a technical artifact of the sequencing pipeline. A later analysis reported that several top co-occurrence clusters appeared linked to parvovirus B19, influenza, CMV and Epstein-Barr virus. A total of about 180 TCR beta chains were listed by the study as associated with cytomegalovirus. Roughly uniform sequencing depth across donors was assumed in presence/absence analyses, although this assumption may not hold.

From cysteine to phenylalanine, the CDR3 is 16 amino acids long. The kept DNA is CDR3 alone, 48 bases in frame from the first base. From the germline V gene, CDR1 is SGHVS and CDR2 is FNYEAQ. V is cut by 0 bases and J by 0 bases, and the space between the germline ends is 11 bases. In total, 666 healthy bone marrow donors made up the cohort. At the time of sampling, all cohort members were nominally healthy, though unrecorded immune exposures were likely present. The donor was CMV seropositive and belonged to the group of more than 250 seropositive cohort members. Every donor gave a peripheral blood sample, and the peripheral blood mononuclear cells from that sample were used for TCR beta sequencing. The Qiagen DNeasy Blood Extraction Kit was used to extract genomic DNA from the blood cell samples.

The sequence was obtained from a man between 18 and 29 years old in good health and CMV-seropositive. Recombination connected TRBV7-6 to TRBJ1-1; a tentative D match to TRBD1 spans 5 bases. Material for sequencing was PBMCs. The CDR3: CASSLAGGTLNTEAFF. DNA sequence: TGTGCCAGCAGCTTAGCCGGGGGAACCCTGAACACTGAAGCTTTCTTT.